The following is a TCR beta chain sequence with its context. The antigen is unknown. This sample was included in a study of cytomegalovirus exposure and HLA in healthy donors. Study-wide results and caveats: Later, an analysis showed that TCR beta chains associated with HLA were more clonally expanded than others that were equally common.

CDR3 length: 16 residues. CDR1 and CDR2 (germline): SQVTM, ANQGSEA. Trimming stripped 1 base from V and 8 bases from J, with 21 bases between. 13 Jbeta primers and 60 Vbeta primers were used for the PCR. Clones were read by immunoSEQ multiplex PCR, and TCRdb kept only the in-frame ones, dropping some. In the table there are more than 85,000 clones, 75% to 85% of which are singletons. This sequence joins TRBV29-1 and TRBJ2-1; D possibly corresponds to TRBD2 (5 bases). Sequencing was performed on PBMCs. This sequence originates from a man aged 25 to 40 in good health and CMV-seronegative. CDR3 region: CSVEVVGRRARDEQFF. DNA for the CDR3: TGCAGCGTTGAAGTAGTAGGCCGGCGGGCCCGGGATGAGCAGTTCTTC.